The rows below give T cell receptor beta chains drawn from one sample of a study of blood T cell repertoires in COVID-19. Generated by immunoSEQ multiplex PCR, the TCRdb table keeps only in-frame clones and is missing some. The sample lists a few hundred thousand clones, approximately 91% occurring once. The sample taken for sequencing was PBMCs or T cells enriched from blood (not recorded which). The receptors stem from a woman between 40 and 55 years old who had recovered from COVID-19. Both conserved end residues are part of each CDR3. D genes are given only for firm matches. For some rows the clone size is stated as once, few or many, or as a class when expanded; others skip it.

NA	TRBD2	TRBV5-1	TRBJ2-1	TGCGCCAGCAGCGCCTCGCTAGCGGGGGGATACAATGAGCAGTTCTTC	CASSASLAGGYNEQFF
NA	NA	TRBV3-1/TRBV3-2	TRBJ2-1	TGTGCCAGCAGCCAAAATCAGGGAAGGAATGAGCAGTTCTTC	CASSQNQGRNEQFF
once	TRBD2	TRBV11-3	TRBJ2-3	TGTGCCAGCAGCTTAGGATGGAGCGGGGGGGCAGGAGATACGCAGTATTTT	CASSLGWSGGAGDTQYF
NA	TRBD2	TRBV15	TRBJ2-3	TGTGCCACTTCGACGGGACTAGTATCCACAGATACGCAGTATTTT	CATSTGLVSTDTQYF
NA	NA	TRBV5-5	TRBJ2-5	TGTGCCAGCAGGACGGGACACCGCCAAGAGACCCAGTACTTC	CASRTGHRQETQYF
NA	TRBD1	TRBV11-1	TRBJ2-2	TGTGCCAGCAGCTTAGGCCGGACAGGGTTTATCGGGGAGCTGTTTTTT	CASSLGRTGFIGELFF
once	NA	TRBV6-2/TRBV6-3	TRBJ2-7	TGTGCCAGCAGTTACGCCCCTAGAGGCGAGCAGTACTTC	CASSYAPRGEQYF
NA	NA	TRBV29-1	TRBJ2-1	TGCAGCGTTGTCGGGGAGAGCTCCTACAATGAGCAGTTCTTC	CSVVGESSYNEQFF
NA	NA	TRBV4-3	TRBJ2-1	TGCGCCAGCAGCCCTATAGGGACAAGAGACAATGAGCAGTTCTTC	CASSPIGTRDNEQFF
NA	NA	TRBV18	TRBJ1-2	TGTGCCAGCTCATCGGACAGTCCTCCCCCTTCTTATGGCTACACCTTC	CASSSDSPPPSYGYTF
NA	NA	TRBV15	TRBJ1-2	TGTGCCACCAGCTCCGAGACAGCGAGAACTATGGGCTACACCTTC	CATSSETARTMGYTF
NA	NA	TRBV5-1	TRBJ2-5	TGCGCCAGCAGCCCATCCCTATCCGGGGGCCAAGAGACCCAGTACTTC	CASSPSLSGGQETQYF
NA	NA	TRBV18	TRBJ1-1	TGTGCCAGCTCACCACCGAAACAGGGTTCCACTGAAGCTTTCTTT	CASSPPKQGSTEAFF
NA	TRBD1	TRBV7-2	TRBJ2-5	TGTGCCAGCAGCTCCTCACCGGGCCAGGGGGCCAGGACCCAGTACTTC	CASSSSPGQGARTQYF